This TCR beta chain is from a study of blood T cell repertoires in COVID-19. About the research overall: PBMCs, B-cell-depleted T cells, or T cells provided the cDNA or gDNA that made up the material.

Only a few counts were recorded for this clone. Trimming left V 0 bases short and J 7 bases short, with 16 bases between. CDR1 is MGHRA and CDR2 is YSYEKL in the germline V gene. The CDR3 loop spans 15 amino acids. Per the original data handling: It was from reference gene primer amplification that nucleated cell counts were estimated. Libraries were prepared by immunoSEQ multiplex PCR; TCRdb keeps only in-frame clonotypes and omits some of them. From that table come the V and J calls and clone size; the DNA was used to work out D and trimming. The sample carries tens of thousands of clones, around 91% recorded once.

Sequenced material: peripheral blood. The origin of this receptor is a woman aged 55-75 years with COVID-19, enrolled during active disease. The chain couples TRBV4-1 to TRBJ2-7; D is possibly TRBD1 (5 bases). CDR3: CASSQDRSQGREQYF. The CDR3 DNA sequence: TGCGCCAGCAGCCAAGATAGGAGCCAGGGCCGGGAGCAGTACTTC.